This T cell receptor (beta chain) was identified in a study of Ad26.COV2.S vaccination and SARS-CoV-2 variants (dated by TCRdb to about 2021). The study in broad terms: Vaccine-arm donors were drawn from COV1001, a multicentre, randomized, double-blind, placebo-controlled phase I-IIa trial of Ad26.COV2.S in healthy adults. Ad26.COV2.S was administered intramuscularly at a dose of 5x10^10 or 1x10^11 viral particles, either as one shot or as two shots given 56 days apart. TCRbeta repertoire sequencing served as the tool for gauging how specific and how broad the SARS-CoV-2-reactive T cell receptors were following Ad26.COV2.S vaccination. Trial participants were randomized into five groups of five: low-dose or high-dose Ad26.COV2.S given once or twice, or placebo on both occasions. A total of roughly 30 samples were included in the TCR-sequenced set, comprising around 19 Ad26.COV2.S vaccine recipients, 5 placebo recipients and 8 SARS-CoV-2 convalescent individuals. Investigators did not know the trial group allocation while performing experiments and assessing outcomes. The study at large found these results: Vaccine and placebo recipients had comparable non-spike TCR breadth, which fits with the vaccine containing only spike. Higher spike-specific TCR breadth was observed in Ad26.COV2.S recipients than in placebo recipients (P = 0.0014). According to the authors, total T cell responses may have been underestimated by the TCR breadth and depth analyses. After vaccination, substantial breadth of spike-specific CD8+ and CD4+ T cell responses was reported. The study was not powered to compare responses between vaccine doses or regimens.

Unmatched junction bases come to 7, with V trimmed by 2 bases and J by 2 bases. For CDR1 and CDR2, the germline V gene lists SGHVS and FNYEAQ. The cysteine opens and the phenylalanine closes a CDR3 of 16 amino acids. The only DNA kept is the CDR3, 48 bases in frame from the first base. The immunoSEQ Assay was the method used to sequence TCRbeta CDR3 regions. After extraction, genomic DNA underwent amplification by bias-controlled multiplex PCR, followed by high-throughput sequencing. As for the original processing: Collapsing and filtering of sequences were performed to quantify the absolute abundance of each unique TCRbeta CDR3 region. T cell fraction was estimated by normalizing TCRbeta template counts to usable DNA, which was measured by amplifying reference genes present in all nucleated cells. Repertoire TCRs were annotated as SARS-CoV-2-specific by exact matching of V gene, CDR3 amino acid sequence and J gene to a known reactive TCR set. The reference SARS-CoV-2 TCR set came from MIRA and was filtered for enrichment in COVID-19-positive ImmuneCODE repertoires, removing public or cross-reactive TCRs. Using the MIRA antigens, annotated TCRs were further analysed by specific ORF or by position within an ORF. Depth was the summed frequency of annotated unique rearrangements, while breadth was defined as annotated unique rearrangements over total unique productive rearrangements. Two-sided Wilcoxon rank-sum tests were applied when comparing TCR breadth between groups. TCRdb re-hosts the immuneACCESS table, in-frame sequences only. Its copies lack some clones; in the studies checked, an unresolved V gene accounts for under half of them, and the cause for the rest is not known. The V and J calls and the clone size are those of that table, but D and trimming were determined from the DNA. A total of a few hundred thousand clones appear in this sample, 80% to 95% of them only once. The ten most abundant clones make up 12% of the sample.

About this clone itself: Its target antigen remains unknown. No base quality information exists; no much larger clone differs at one position.

Sample treatment or condition, as interpreted from the label and publication: around 19 received Ad26.COV2.S at low or high dose, single or two shots; about 5 received placebo; per-sample allocation not given. For vaccine and placebo recipients, the sequenced repertoires came from samples collected on day 63 after the first injection. Cohort 1b enrolled some 25 adults aged 18-55 years at a single site in Boston, USA, between 29 July and 7 August 2020. As a vaccine, Ad26.COV2.S was a replication-incompetent adenovirus type 26 vector that expressed a prefusion-stabilized SARS-CoV-2 spike protein derived from the original Wuhan strain.

This receptor was taken from a person aged 18 to 65 who received the Ad26.COV2.S COVID-19 vaccine or a placebo. This receptor chain uses TRBV7-6 and TRBJ2-7, and 9 bases in between align with TRBD1. The input for sequencing was peripheral blood, taken in a trial of Ad26.COV2.S vaccine versus placebo. The CDR3 has the sequence CASSLRGQGQAYEQYF. The DNA sequence is TGTGCCAGCAGCTTACGGGGACAGGGTCAAGCCTACGAGCAGTACTTC.